This TCR beta chain was sequenced in a study of monozygotic twins with inflammatory bowel disease. Overall study findings and caveats: Immunosuppressive treatments differing between patients may have added repertoire variability.

One entry per CDR3 protein, without DNA, is what TCRdb gives after re-calling the 5' RACE reads. In all, the sample yields some 330,000 distinct CDR3 sequences. As concerns this clonotype: Its antigen is unknown.

The sample taken for sequencing was blood. This clonotype originated in a human donor with ulcerative colitis or Crohn's disease, or a healthy co-twin of an affected twin (not recorded which).

CDR3 sequence: CASSQGQGVYTEAFF. The genes are TRBV3-1 and TRBJ1-1; no DNA is available, so the TRBD1 call from TCRdb remains unchecked. This CDR3 region has 15 residues. Germline V gene lookup returns CDR1 LGHDT and CDR2 YNNKEL (reference sequence).